Listed here are 5 T cell receptor beta chains from one sample, sequenced in a study of T cell changes during pregnancy in multiple sclerosis. Clones were read by immunoSEQ multiplex PCR, and TCRdb kept only the in-frame ones, dropping some. This table has 69,000 or so clones, around 94% appearing once. Sequences were derived from peripheral blood, sampled in the third trimester of pregnancy. Receptors were obtained from a female donor in good health, enrolled as a control in a pregnancy study.

The gene calls are TRBV28 and TRBJ1-5; a possible D gene is TRBD1 (5 bases). The CDR3 length is 16 residues. Trimming removed 3 bases from V and 0 bases from J, with 12 bases in between. The germline V gene has CDR1 MDHEN and CDR2 SYDVKM. CDR3 in amino acids: CASSFSGLPSNQPQHF. CDR3 DNA: TGTGCCAGCAGTTTTTCAGGGCTTCCTAGCAATCAGCCCCAGCATTTT. Full variable domain (missing parts from reference TRBV28 and TRBJ1-5): DVKVTQSSRYLVKRTGEKVFLECVQDMDHENMFWYRQDPGLGLRLIYFSYDVKMKEKGDIPEGYSVSREKKERFSLILESASTNQTSMYLCASSFSGLPSNQPQHFGDGTRLSIL.

The chain uses TRBV6-5 and TRBJ2-5; TRBD2 matches at 10 bases. Germline trimming cut 6 bases from V and 4 bases from J; bases unmatched to any gene: 5. The CDR3 contains 14 residues. Germline CDR1 reads MNHEY; CDR2 reads SVGAGI. CDR3: CASSLAGGRETQYF. The CDR3 nucleotides are TGTGCCAGCAGCTTAGCGGGAGGACGAGAGACCCAGTACTTC.

V and J are TRBV11-2 and TRBJ1-3; D unclear. Germline assignment: CDR1 SGHAT and CDR2 FQNNGV. This CDR3 is 16 amino acids long. V lost 0 bases and J 0 bases, leaving 9 bases between the germline ends. The CDR3: CASSLDFGSSGNTIYF. The CDR3 nucleotides read TGTGCCAGCAGCTTAGATTTTGGTAGCTCTGGAAACACCATATATTTT.

The table lists this clone with a few counts. The chain is built from TRBV6-5 and TRBJ1-5; D remains ambiguous. Germline CDR1 MNHEY, CDR2 SVGAGI. CDR3 length equals 12 residues. V lost 9 bases, J lost 6 bases, and 12 bases lay in between. The CDR3: CASGSYSQPQHF. The CDR3 region has the DNA TGTGCCAGTGGGTCCTACAGTCAGCCCCAGCATTTT.

The sample holds one count of this clone. The V gene is TRBV5-5, the J gene TRBJ1-1; 7 nucleotides align to TRBD1. Unmatched junction bases numbered 8, after V lost 4 bases and J lost 5 bases. The germline gives CDR1 SGHKS, CDR2 YYEKEE (reference sequence). CDR3 length: 14 amino acids. CDR3: CASSPGTARTEAFF. The CDR3 DNA sequence: TGTGCCAGCAGCCCGGGGACAGCCCGAACTGAAGCTTTCTTT.